These T cell receptor beta chains were read from a single sample in a study of T cell responses to AZD1222 COVID-19 vaccine. Generated by immunoSEQ multiplex PCR, the TCRdb table keeps only in-frame clones and is missing some. The sample has approximately 150,000 clones, about 90% seen once. Source: peripheral blood, taken 28 days after the second AZD1222 dose. The origin of the receptors is an adult who received the AZD1222 COVID-19 vaccine. Both conserved end residues are part of each CDR3. D genes are given only for firm matches. A clone size is listed for some rows: how often the clone was seen (once, few, many), or a class if it is expanded.

TRBJ2-1	many	15	TRBD2	TRBV6-4	CASSDGLAESNEQFF	TGTGCCAGCAGTGACGGACTAGCGGAGAGCAATGAGCAGTTCTTC
TRBJ1-1	NA	13	NA	TRBV19	CASSPSLNTEAFF	TGTGCCAGTAGTCCAAGTTTGAACACTGAAGCTTTCTTT
TRBJ1-4	NA	15	TRBD1	TRBV5-6	CASSRAGGPNEKLFF	TGTGCCAGCAGCCGAGCAGGGGGTCCTAATGAAAAACTGTTTTTT
TRBJ1-2	NA	11	NA	TRBV5-4	CATDEGYGYTF	TGTGCCACCGACGAGGGCTATGGCTACACCTTC
TRBJ1-5	NA	13	NA	TRBV2	CASTGQGDQPQHF	TGTGCCAGCACTGGCCAAGGGGACCAGCCCCAGCATTTT
TRBJ1-1	NA	12	TRBD1	TRBV6-4	CASSPGGAGIMF	TGTGCCAGCAGTCCAGGGGGCGCGGGTATTATGTTT
TRBJ2-3	NA	15	TRBD2	TRBV24-1	CATSDGLAGSNTQYF	TGTGCCACCAGTGATGGGCTAGCGGGGTCAAATACGCAGTATTTT
TRBJ1-1	NA	13	NA	TRBV11-2	CASSAFRGTEAFF	TGTGCCAGCAGCGCCTTTAGGGGCACTGAAGCTTTCTTT
TRBJ2-2	NA	14	TRBD1	TRBV18	CASSPDRVTGELFF	TGTGCCAGCTCACCAGACAGGGTCACCGGGGAGCTGTTTTTT
TRBJ2-1	NA	15	TRBD2	TRBV5-1	CASSLGGRSYNEQFF	TGCGCCAGCAGCTTAGGCGGGAGGTCCTACAATGAGCAGTTCTTC
TRBJ2-3	NA	11	NA	TRBV20-1	CSALIGDTQYF	TGCAGTGCTCTTATCGGAGATACGCAGTATTTT
TRBJ1-3	NA	12	NA	TRBV29-1	CSGQTSGNTIYF	TGCAGCGGGCAGACATCTGGAAACACCATATATTTT
TRBJ1-2	NA	13	NA	TRBV4-1	CASSRDPSGGYTF	TGCGCCAGCAGCCGCGACCCCTCTGGGGGCTACACCTTC
TRBJ1-4	NA	15	NA	TRBV9	CASSVGGEHNEKLFF	TGTGCCAGCAGCGTAGGAGGAGAGCACAATGAAAAACTGTTTTTT
TRBJ1-4	NA	15	NA	TRBV7-9	CASSLSGGILEKLFF	TGTGCCAGCAGCTTATCGGGAGGGATATTAGAAAAACTGTTTTTT
TRBJ1-4	NA	16	NA	TRBV28	CASSLVGLSTNEKLFF	TGTGCCAGCAGTTTAGTGGGACTGTCAACTAATGAAAAACTGTTTTTT
TRBJ2-3	NA	14	NA	TRBV28	CASSPVGRPDTQYF	TGTGCCAGCAGTCCCGTCGGCAGGCCAGATACGCAGTATTTT
TRBJ2-2	NA	15	NA	TRBV5-5	CASSWLQAATGELFF	TGTGCCAGCAGCTGGCTCCAGGCGGCCACCGGGGAGCTGTTTTTT
TRBJ1-5	few	15	TRBD1	TRBV19	CASSREDRVEQPQHF	TGTGCCAGTAGTCGCGAGGACAGGGTTGAACAGCCCCAGCATTTT
TRBJ2-5	NA	16	TRBD2	TRBV27	CASSLYGSGGKETQYF	TGTGCCAGCAGTTTATATGGTAGCGGGGGGAAAGAGACCCAGTACTTC
TRBJ1-5	NA	17	TRBD1	TRBV5-8	CASSWTPGTGVYQPQHF	TGTGCCAGCAGCTGGACCCCCGGGACAGGGGTTTACCAGCCCCAGCATTTT
TRBJ1-2	NA	14	NA	TRBV28	CASSRGGPIYGYTF	TGTGCCAGCAGTCGTGGGGGACCCATCTATGGCTACACCTTC
TRBJ1-2	few	13	NA	TRBV7-2	CASSNNGARGYTF	TGTGCCAGCAGTAACAATGGGGCCCGGGGCTACACCTTC
TRBJ2-6	NA	16	TRBD1	TRBV7-3	CASSQTTGSGANVLTF	TGTGCCAGCAGCCAGACGACAGGGTCTGGGGCCAACGTCCTGACTTTC
TRBJ1-2	NA	14	NA	TRBV30	CAWSVGRGNYGYTF	TGTGCCTGGAGTGTGGGTCGGGGGAACTATGGCTACACCTTC
TRBJ1-3	NA	14	NA	TRBV19	CASSQRGDGNTIYF	TGTGCCAGTAGCCAACGAGGGGACGGAAACACCATATATTTT
TRBJ1-1	NA	14	NA	TRBV6-5	CASSTGTKNTEAFF	TGTGCCAGCAGTACCGGGACAAAGAACACTGAAGCTTTCTTT